The rows below give T cell receptor beta chains drawn from one sample of a study of control samples from healthy donors and cancer patients. Here immunoSEQ multiplex PCR was the method, and the copy in TCRdb shows in-frame clones only, minus some. The sample contains around 130,000 clones, more than 80% of which appear only once. Specimen: blood. Every receptor here comes from a man younger than 30 in good health. Both conserved end residues are trimmed from each CDR3.

cdr3_aa: ASYQAAGQGSGELF; v_call: TRBV28; j_call: TRBJ2-2
cdr3_aa: ASSVATGSYNEQF; v_call: TRBV9; j_call: TRBJ2-1
cdr3_aa: ASSHGQIDQPQH; v_call: TRBV19; j_call: TRBJ1-5
cdr3_aa: ASSYQGAGYT; v_call: TRBV6-2/TRBV6-3; j_call: TRBJ1-2
cdr3_aa: STRHLSTDTQY; v_call: TRBV29-1; j_call: TRBJ2-3
cdr3_aa: ASSQPSGANTGELF; v_call: TRBV4-1; j_call: TRBJ2-2
cdr3_aa: ASSGRDHQTYNEQF; v_call: TRBV21-1; j_call: TRBJ2-1
cdr3_aa: ATIGTGYGEQF; v_call: TRBV18; j_call: TRBJ2-1
cdr3_aa: ASSLGQGSISPLH; v_call: TRBV5-5; j_call: TRBJ1-6
cdr3_aa: ASSLGQRSGNTIY; v_call: TRBV5-1; j_call: TRBJ1-3
cdr3_aa: AIMLESGNTIY; v_call: TRBV10-3; j_call: TRBJ1-3
cdr3_aa: ATSDLSSGGVDKNIQY; v_call: TRBV24-1; j_call: TRBJ2-4
cdr3_aa: ASKMGLALEQF; v_call: TRBV7-9; j_call: TRBJ2-1
cdr3_aa: ASSLSGGNEKLF; v_call: TRBV5-1; j_call: TRBJ1-4
cdr3_aa: ASSLVWTGPHNEQF; v_call: TRBV7-9; j_call: TRBJ2-1
cdr3_aa: ASRPLSWGLSYGYT; v_call: TRBV28; j_call: TRBJ1-2
cdr3_aa: ASSLSNRAGNTIY; v_call: TRBV28; j_call: TRBJ1-3
cdr3_aa: ASSQDWRVGLEAF; v_call: TRBV4-1; j_call: TRBJ1-1
cdr3_aa: ASSGTGGSTDTQY; v_call: TRBV10-2; j_call: TRBJ2-3
cdr3_aa: ASSLVSGPKGQPQH; v_call: TRBV7-9; j_call: TRBJ1-5
cdr3_aa: ASSLYPWTGSNEKLF; v_call: TRBV27; j_call: TRBJ1-4
cdr3_aa: ASSRDSSGELF; v_call: TRBV7-3; j_call: TRBJ2-2
cdr3_aa: ASRGEGTEAF; v_call: TRBV28; j_call: TRBJ1-1
cdr3_aa: ASSLGRGEKETQY; v_call: TRBV7-7; j_call: TRBJ2-5
cdr3_aa: ASYDRAYGYT; v_call: TRBV3-1/TRBV3-2; j_call: TRBJ1-2
cdr3_aa: ASSVVGYNEQF; v_call: TRBV9; j_call: TRBJ2-1
cdr3_aa: ASSPSGATNEKLF; v_call: TRBV9; j_call: TRBJ1-4
cdr3_aa: ASRLSSGANVLT; v_call: TRBV2; j_call: TRBJ2-6
cdr3_aa: ASSFLDRGYGYT; v_call: TRBV7-9; j_call: TRBJ1-2
cdr3_aa: ASSQGREVDTQY; v_call: TRBV6-4; j_call: TRBJ2-3
cdr3_aa: ASSITRKGDSPLH; v_call: TRBV19; j_call: TRBJ1-6
cdr3_aa: ASSLDSSSGNTIY; v_call: TRBV13; j_call: TRBJ1-3
cdr3_aa: ASSRLGTSGVDTQY; v_call: TRBV6-6; j_call: TRBJ2-3
cdr3_aa: SVEGGTRTDTQY; v_call: TRBV29-1; j_call: TRBJ2-3
cdr3_aa: ASSPGLASTDTQY; v_call: TRBV28; j_call: TRBJ2-3